The source of this TCR beta chain is a study of blood T cell repertoires in COVID-19. Authors' data handling: The assay estimated nucleated cells by amplifying reference gene primers. Repertoires were generated with immunoSEQ multiplex PCR, while TCRdb's copy carries only in-frame clones and drops some. V, J and clone size derive from that table, while D and trimming were established from the DNA sequence. This table holds about 250,000 clones, around 83% found once. The trim removed 1 base at V and 7 bases at J, leaving 8 bases unmatched. Germline V gene data show CDR1 as SGHRS and CDR2 as YFSETQ. The CDR3 loop spans 16 amino acids.

The source of this sequence is a man in his forties or fifties with active or convalescent COVID-19. The sequenced material came from peripheral blood. The chain has TRBV5-1 and TRBJ1-6; 7 bases agree with TRBD1. CDR3 nucleotides: TGCGCCAGCAGCTTGACGGGACAGCGAGAGAATTCACCCCTCCACTTT. Translation: CASSLTGQRENSPLHF.